This T cell receptor beta chain is from a study of blood T cell repertoires in COVID-19. Some clones are missing from TCRdb's copy, which holds only in-frame ones; the method was immunoSEQ multiplex PCR. In the table there are approximately 300,000 clones, 87% of which are singletons. This CDR3 spans 14 amino acids. CDR1 and CDR2 from the germline V gene are SGHNT and YENEEA. V was shortened by 1 base and J by 8 bases, with 14 bases between the two germline ends. V is TRBV11-3 and J is TRBJ1-2; D ambiguous. Sequenced: PBMCs or T cells enriched from blood (not recorded which). The source is a woman under 40 who had recovered from COVID-19. The CDR3 is CASSLGAVRVGYTF. CDR3 nucleotides: TGTGCCAGCAGCTTAGGGGCCGTGCGGGTCGGCTACACCTTC.